The entry below gives a single T cell receptor beta chain sequence along with its context. Its antigen target is currently unknown. Base qualities are not provided; no much larger clone lies one nucleotide away. Library prep was done by RACE. TCRdb names NextSeq 500 as the instrument used. During library preparation, unique molecular identifiers were attached to individual cDNA molecules so that TCRs could be counted quantitatively and reproducibly. For every blood RNA sample, sequencing covered both the TCR alpha and TCR beta chains. The paper's processing steps were these. Samples had a median of about 96,000 TCRs, with a range from about 20,000 to 690,600. V, J and CDR3 annotation of the TCR reads was carried out using the Decombinator software suite. For the PS versus PT1 abundance plots, all samples were subsampled to the same number of TCRs (28,000). TCRs were defined as expanded if absent before sensitization and observed at least eight times at the 2-week time point. Using fastp trimming at Q25 and MiXCR clonotype assembly, TCRdb reanalyzed the public sequencing data and kept in-frame beta chains. Here each entry gathers all rows of one CDR3 protein and keeps the most common genes and DNA. TCRdb, not the authors, supplied the V and J calls. The sample profile shows over 300,000 distinct CDR3 sequences; 4% to 6% of them were found once. Jointly, the top ten make up approximately 2.4% of the sample.

V gives up 4 bases and J gives up 4 bases, and the segment between their germline ends measures 9 bases. The germline V gene sets CDR1 to SGHTA and CDR2 to FQGNSA. Taken from cysteine to phenylalanine, the CDR3 has 13 residues. Only the CDR3 portion is preserved as DNA: 39 bases, with reading frame beginning at the first base. The sample is drawn from a study of human T cells and chemical hapten exposure (dated by TCRdb to the early 2020s). Some background on the complete study: For sensitization, 2% DPC in acetone was applied to a roughly 2 cm by roughly 2 cm area of upper inner arm skin. Throughout the study period of 20 to 30 weeks, patients also received therapeutic DPC doses to the scalp every week. Patch testing on the upper back used Finn chambers containing 0.01% DPC, with scoring done after 6 days according to International Contact Dermatitis Research Group standards. Most of the patients in the cohort were female, and the cohort covered alopecia areata with under or over 50% scalp involvement, alopecia totalis and alopecia universalis. The libraries were sequenced as a pool, and the TCR yield per sample differed mostly because of small variations in library volumes within the pool. The study tracked peripheral blood TCR repertoire changes in vivo during primary and secondary sensitization to the hapten diphenylcyclopropenone (DPC) in alopecia patients. Blood samples were taken from patients before sensitization (week 0) and at 2, 6 and about 24 weeks after DPC sensitization. Blood for TCR sequencing was provided by twenty-nine alopecia patients at one to four time points (pre-sensitization, 2, 6 and 24 weeks). Overall study results and their limits: Patch test score correlated positively with the number of PT1 expanded TCRs, reaching significance at thresholds 8, 16 and 32 but not at 4. No change with DPC sensitization was found in the number of TCRs above 1 in 1000 frequency, and no evidence of global repertoire structure alterations was found. Repeated subsampling changed both the strength of the expansion versus patch-test correlation and the threshold at which that correlation became significant. Significantly more large CDR3 similarity clusters were formed by expanded TCRs than by pre-sensitization or healthy control sets, consistent with antigen-driven responses. Because every patient had alopecia, a presumed autoimmune disease, the patients' immune response might differ from that of healthy individuals.

The time point label here, explained by the study, means: pre-sensitization, week 0. The treatment or condition label, as the study defines it: therapeutic diphenylcyclopropenone sensitization with weekly scalp DPC. Blood at each patch-test visit was drawn before the patch test was applied. Eligible patients were aged 18 to 70, diagnosed with alopecia, deemed suitable for DPC therapy, and excluded if pregnant. Total RNA was extracted from unfractionated whole blood collected in Tempus Blood RNA tubes. The V and J genes are TRBV7-2 and TRBJ2-3; the D gene lacks a confident call. The specimen comprised whole blood, sampled in connection with sensitization to the hapten diphenylcyclopropenone (DPC). The receptor was derived from a woman aged 45-59 years with alopecia areata. Some clones in this sample may be carry-over from other donors' samples. The CDR3 has the sequence CASSSEGADTQYF. The nucleotides read TGTGCCAGCAGCTCGGAAGGCGCAGATACGCAGTATTTT.